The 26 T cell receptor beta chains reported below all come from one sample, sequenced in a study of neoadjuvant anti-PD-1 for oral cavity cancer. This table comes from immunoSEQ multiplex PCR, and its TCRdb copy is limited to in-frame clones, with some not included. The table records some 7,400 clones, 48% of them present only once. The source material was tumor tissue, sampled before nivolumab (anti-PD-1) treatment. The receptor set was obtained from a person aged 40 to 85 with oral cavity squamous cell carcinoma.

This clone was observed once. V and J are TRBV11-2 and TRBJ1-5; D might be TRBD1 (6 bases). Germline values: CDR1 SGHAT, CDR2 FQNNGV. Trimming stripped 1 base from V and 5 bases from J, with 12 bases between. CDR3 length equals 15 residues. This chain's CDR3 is CASSLGGGPYQPQHF. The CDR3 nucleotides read TGTGCCAGCAGCTTAGGGGGGGGCCCCTATCAGCCCCAGCATTTT.

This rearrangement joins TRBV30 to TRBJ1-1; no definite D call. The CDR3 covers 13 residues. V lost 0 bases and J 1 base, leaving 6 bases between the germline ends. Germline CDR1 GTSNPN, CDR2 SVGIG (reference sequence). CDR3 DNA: TGTGCCTGGAGTGTAGACTCGAACACTGAAGCTTTCTTT. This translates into CAWSVDSNTEAFF.

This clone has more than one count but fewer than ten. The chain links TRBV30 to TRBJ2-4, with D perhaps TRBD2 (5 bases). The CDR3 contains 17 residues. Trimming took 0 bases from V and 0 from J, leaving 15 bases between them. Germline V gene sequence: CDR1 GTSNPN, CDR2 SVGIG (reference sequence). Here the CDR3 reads CAWSVPRQLVAKNIQYF. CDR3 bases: TGTGCCTGGAGTGTACCTCGACAACTAGTAGCCAAAAACATTCAGTACTTC. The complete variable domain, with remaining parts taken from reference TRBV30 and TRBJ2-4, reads SQTIHQWPATLVQPVGSPLSLECTVEGTSNPNLYWYRQAAGRGLQLLFYSVGIGQISSEVPQNLSASRPQDRQFILSSKKLLLSDSGFYLCAWSVPRQLVAKNIQYFGAGTRLSVL.

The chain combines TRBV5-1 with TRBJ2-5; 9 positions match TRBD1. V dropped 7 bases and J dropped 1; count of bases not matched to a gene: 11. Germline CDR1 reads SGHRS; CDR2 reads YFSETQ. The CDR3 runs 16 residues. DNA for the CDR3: TGCGCCAGCTGTATTCGGGGACAGGGTCTCCAAGAGACCCAGTACTTC. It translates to CASCIRGQGLQETQYF. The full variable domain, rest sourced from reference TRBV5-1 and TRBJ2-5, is KAGVTQTPRYLIKTRGQQVTLSCSPISGHRSVSWYQQTPGQGLQFLFEYFSETQRNKGNFPGRFSGRQFSNSRSEMNVSTLELGDSALYLCASCIRGQGLQETQYFGPGTRLLVL.

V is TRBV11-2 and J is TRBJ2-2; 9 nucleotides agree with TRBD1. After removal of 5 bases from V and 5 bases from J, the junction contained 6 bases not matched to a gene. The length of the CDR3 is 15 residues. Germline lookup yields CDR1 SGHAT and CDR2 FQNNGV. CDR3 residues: CASSQGQGRTGELFF. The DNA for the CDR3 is TGTGCCAGCAGCCAGGGACAGGGACGGACCGGGGAGCTGTTTTTT.

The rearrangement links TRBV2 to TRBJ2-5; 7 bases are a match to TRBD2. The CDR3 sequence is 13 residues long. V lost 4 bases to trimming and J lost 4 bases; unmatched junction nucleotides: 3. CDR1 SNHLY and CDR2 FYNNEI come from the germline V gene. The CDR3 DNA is TGTGCCAGCAGTGCCCCGGGGGGAGAGACCCAGTACTTC. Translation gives CASSAPGGETQYF.

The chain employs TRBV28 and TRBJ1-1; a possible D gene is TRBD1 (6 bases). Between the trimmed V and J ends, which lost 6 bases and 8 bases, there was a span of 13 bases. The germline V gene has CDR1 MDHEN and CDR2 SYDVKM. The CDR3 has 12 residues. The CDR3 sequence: CASSQGTSEAFF. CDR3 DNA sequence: TGTGCCAGCAGCCAAGGGACATCGGAAGCTTTCTTT.

DNA for the CDR3: TGTGCCAGTAGGACTACCTCCCCCGGGACAGGGAAGGGTGGCTACACCTTC. This codes for CASRTTSPGTGKGGYTF. The V call is TRBV19, the J call TRBJ1-2, with 9 nucleotides matching TRBD1. The CDR3 has 17 residues. J was trimmed by 7 bases and V by 6 bases; bases with no gene match: 18. Germline loops: CDR1 LNHDA, CDR2 SQIVND (reference sequence). The complete variable domain, with remaining parts taken from reference TRBV19 and TRBJ1-2, reads DGGITQSPKYLFRKEGQNVTLSCEQNLNHDAMYWYRQDPGQGLRLIYYSQIVNDFQKGDIAEGYSVSREKKESFPLTVTSAQKNPTAFYLCASRTTSPGTGKGGYTFGSGTRLTVV.

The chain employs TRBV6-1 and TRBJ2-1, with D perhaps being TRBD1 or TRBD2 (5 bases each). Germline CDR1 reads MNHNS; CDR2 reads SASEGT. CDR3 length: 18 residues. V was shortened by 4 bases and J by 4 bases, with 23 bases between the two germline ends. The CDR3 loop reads CASSGAEAGSPLYNEQFF. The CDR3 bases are TGTGCCAGCAGTGGGGCCGAGGCAGGGAGCCCTTTGTACAATGAGCAGTTCTTC.

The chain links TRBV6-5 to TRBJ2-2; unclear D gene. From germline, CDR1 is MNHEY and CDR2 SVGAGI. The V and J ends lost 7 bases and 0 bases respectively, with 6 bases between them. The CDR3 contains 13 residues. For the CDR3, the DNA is TGTGCCAGCATTGAGACGAACACCGGGGAGCTGTTTTTT. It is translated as CASIETNTGELFF.

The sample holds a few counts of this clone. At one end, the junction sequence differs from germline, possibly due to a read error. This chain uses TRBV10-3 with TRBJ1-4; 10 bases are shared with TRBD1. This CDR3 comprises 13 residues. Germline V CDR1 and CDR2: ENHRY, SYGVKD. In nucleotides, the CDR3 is TGTGCCATCAGTGGTGGACAGGGGGAAAGACTGTTTTTT. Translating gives CAISGGQGERLFF.

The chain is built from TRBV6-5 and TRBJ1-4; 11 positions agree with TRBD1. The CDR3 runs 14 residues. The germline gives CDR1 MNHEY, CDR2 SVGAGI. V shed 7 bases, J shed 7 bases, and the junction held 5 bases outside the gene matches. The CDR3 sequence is CASKGGTGGEKLFF. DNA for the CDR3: TGTGCCAGCAAGGGTGGGACAGGGGGTGAAAAACTGTTTTTT.

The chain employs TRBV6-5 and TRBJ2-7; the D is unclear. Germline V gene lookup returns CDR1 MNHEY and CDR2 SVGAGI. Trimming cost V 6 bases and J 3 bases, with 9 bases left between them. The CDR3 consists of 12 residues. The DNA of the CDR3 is TGTGCCAGCAGGCAAGGAGACTACGAGCAGTACTTC. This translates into CASRQGDYEQYF.

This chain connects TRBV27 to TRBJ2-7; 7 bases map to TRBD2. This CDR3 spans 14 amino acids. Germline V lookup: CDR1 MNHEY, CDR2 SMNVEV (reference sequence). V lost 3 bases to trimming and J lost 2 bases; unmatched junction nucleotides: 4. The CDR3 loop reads CASSFGGSTYEQYF. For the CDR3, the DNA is TGTGCCAGCAGTTTCGGGGGGAGTACCTACGAGCAGTACTTC.

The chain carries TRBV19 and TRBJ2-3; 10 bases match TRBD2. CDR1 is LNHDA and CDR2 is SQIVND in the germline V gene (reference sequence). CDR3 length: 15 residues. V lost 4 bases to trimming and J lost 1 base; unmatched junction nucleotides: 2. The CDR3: CASSTGLAGTDTQYF. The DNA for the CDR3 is TGTGCCAGTAGTACCGGACTAGCGGGCACAGATACGCAGTATTTT.

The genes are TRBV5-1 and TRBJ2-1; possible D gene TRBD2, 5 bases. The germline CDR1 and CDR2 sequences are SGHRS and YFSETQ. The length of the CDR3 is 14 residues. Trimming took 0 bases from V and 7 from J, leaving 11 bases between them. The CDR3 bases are TGCGCCAGCAGCTTGGCCGAGGGTTTGAATGAGCAGTTCTTC. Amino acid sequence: CASSLAEGLNEQFF.

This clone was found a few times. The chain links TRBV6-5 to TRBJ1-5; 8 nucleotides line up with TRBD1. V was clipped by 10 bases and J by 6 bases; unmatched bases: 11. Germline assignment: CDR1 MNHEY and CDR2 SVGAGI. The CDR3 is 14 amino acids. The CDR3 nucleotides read TGTGCCACCGCGGACAGGGCCGCAGGTCAGCCCCAGCATTTT. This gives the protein CATADRAAGQPQHF.

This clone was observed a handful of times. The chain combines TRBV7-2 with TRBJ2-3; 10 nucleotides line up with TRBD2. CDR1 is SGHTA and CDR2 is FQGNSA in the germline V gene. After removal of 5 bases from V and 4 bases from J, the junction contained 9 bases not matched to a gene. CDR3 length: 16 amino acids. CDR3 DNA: TGTGCCAGCAGCGAGGGACTAGCGAGGGGGGCAGATACGCAGTATTTT. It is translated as CASSEGLARGADTQYF. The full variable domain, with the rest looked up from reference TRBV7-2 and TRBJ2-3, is GAGVSQSPSNKVTEKGKDVELRCDPISGHTALYWYRQSLGQGLEFLIYFQGNSAPDKSGLPSDRFSAERTGGSVSTLTIQRTQQEDSAVYLCASSEGLARGADTQYFGPGTRLTVL.

CDR3 sequence: CASGDSTSNQPQHF. For the CDR3, the DNA is TGTGCCAGCGGGGACAGTACCAGCAATCAGCCCCAGCATTTT. The chain joins TRBV28 to TRBJ1-5; 7 positions match TRBD1. From germline, CDR1 is MDHEN and CDR2 SYDVKM. The CDR3 contains 14 residues. V trimming: 8 bases; J trimming: 1 base; junction bases outside the gene matches: 5. Full variable domain (rest looked up from reference TRBV28 and TRBJ1-5): DVKVTQSSRYLVKRTGEKVFLECVQDMDHENMFWYRQDPGLGLRLIYFSYDVKMKEKGDIPEGYSVSREKKERFSLILESASTNQTSMYLCASGDSTSNQPQHFGDGTRLSIL.

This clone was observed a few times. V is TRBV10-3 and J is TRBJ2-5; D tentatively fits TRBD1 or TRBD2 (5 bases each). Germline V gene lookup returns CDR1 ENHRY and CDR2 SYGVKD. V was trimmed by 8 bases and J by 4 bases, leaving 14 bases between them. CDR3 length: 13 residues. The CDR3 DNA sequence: TGTGCCATCTCCCGGGGCCGAGGAGAGACCCAGTACTTC. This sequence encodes CAISRGRGETQYF.

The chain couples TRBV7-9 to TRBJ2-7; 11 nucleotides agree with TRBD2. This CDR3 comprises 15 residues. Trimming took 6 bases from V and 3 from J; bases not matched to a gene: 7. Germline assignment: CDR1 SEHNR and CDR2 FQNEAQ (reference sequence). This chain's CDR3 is CASRELAGEYYEQYF. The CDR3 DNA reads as TGTGCCAGCAGAGAACTAGCGGGAGAATACTACGAGCAGTACTTC.

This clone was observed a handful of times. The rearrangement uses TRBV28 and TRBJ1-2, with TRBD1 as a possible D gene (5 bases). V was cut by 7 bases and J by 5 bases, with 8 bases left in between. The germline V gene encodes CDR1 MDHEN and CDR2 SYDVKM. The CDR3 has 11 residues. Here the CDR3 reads CASTGRYGYTF. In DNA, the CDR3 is TGTGCCAGCACAGGGAGGTATGGCTACACCTTC.

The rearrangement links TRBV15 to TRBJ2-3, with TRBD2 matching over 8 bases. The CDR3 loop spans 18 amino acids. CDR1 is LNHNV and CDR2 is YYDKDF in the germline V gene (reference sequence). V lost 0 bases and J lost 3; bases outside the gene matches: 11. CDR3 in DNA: TGTGCCACCAGCAGAGATCAACCATATAGCGGGGATACAGATACGCAGTATTTT. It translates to CATSRDQPYSGDTDTQYF.

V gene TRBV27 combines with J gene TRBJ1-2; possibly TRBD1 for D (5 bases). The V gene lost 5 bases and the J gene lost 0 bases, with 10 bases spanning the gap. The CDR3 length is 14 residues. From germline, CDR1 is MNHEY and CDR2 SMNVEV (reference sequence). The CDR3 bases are TGTGCCAGCAGTCCGTGGACAACTAACTATGGCTACACCTTC. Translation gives CASSPWTTNYGYTF.

In nucleotides, the CDR3 is TGTGCCAGTATGGGGACAGGGGGCCCAGCCGGGGAGCTGTTTTTT. Encoded protein: CASMGTGGPAGELFF. The rearrangement uses TRBV19 and TRBJ2-2; 12 nucleotides line up with TRBD1. The ends lost 7 bases at V and 6 bases at J; junction bases unmatched: 6. The CDR3 is 15 amino acids. The V gene's germline CDR1 is LNHDA and CDR2 SQIVND (reference sequence).

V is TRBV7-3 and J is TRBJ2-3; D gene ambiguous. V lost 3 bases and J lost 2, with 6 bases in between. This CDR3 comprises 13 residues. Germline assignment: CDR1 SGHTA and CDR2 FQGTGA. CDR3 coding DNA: TGTGCCAGCAGCTTCGGGTACACAGATACGCAGTATTTT. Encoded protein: CASSFGYTDTQYF.